This T cell receptor beta chain stems from a study of regulatory T cells in long-lasting Graves disease. In building TCR beta libraries, iRepertoire HTBI primers were used together with Arm-PCR of CDR3 regions. Each CDR3 protein is one row after TCRdb ran MiXCR on the multiplex PCR reads. Here the sample spans about 620,000 distinct CDR3 sequences, roughly 16% being singletons. Study outcomes and limitations: TCR diversity in persistent Graves' patients was below that of newly diagnosed ones.

Time point specified: newly diagnosed GD, antithyroid drugs for less than 3 months. Isolated PBMC RNA provided the starting material for the TCR library. The patients included were those that came from an endocrinology department in Xi'an, China. Concerning this clonotype itself: No antigen is known for it. An end of the junction differs from the germline gene, which may be a read error.

This sample also belongs to another study, concerning T cells in Graves' hyperthyroidism and ophthalmopathy. That report adds: Among thyroid clonotypes expanded above 0.001, most also appeared in blood.

The material was peripheral blood mononuclear cells (PBMCs), obtained at new diagnosis, from a patient treated with antithyroid drugs. The receptor comes from a woman aged 25 to 39 with Graves disease.

The CDR3: CASSFTGSSCAF. The CDR3 bases are TGTGCCAGCAGTTTCACGGGTTCCTCTTGTGCGTTT. This chain joins TRBV28 and TRBJ2-3; D gene uncertain. There are 12 residues in the CDR3. CDR1 and CDR2 (germline): MDHEN, SYDVKM.